This TCR beta chain was sequenced during a study of blood T cell repertoires in COVID-19. Looking at the study overall: The United States, Italy and Spain supplied acute and convalescent COVID-19 samples. PBMCs, B-cell-depleted T cells, or T cells provided the cDNA or gDNA that made up the material.

Seattle patient enrollment occurred during active infection, with longitudinal follow-up thereafter. The count of this clone is one. Authors' data handling: Estimation of nucleated cell counts was performed using reference gene primer amplification. The data were produced by immunoSEQ multiplex PCR, yet TCRdb's version contains in-frame clones alone and is incomplete. V, J and clone size were drawn from that table, and D and trimming were deduced from the DNA. The sample consists of 200,000 to 300,000 clones, around 90% of them appearing once. In germline, CDR1 is ENHRY, CDR2 SYGVKD. Trimming took off 4 bases at V and 8 bases at J, with 11 bases between the two ends. This CDR3 is built from 13 residues.

Material: peripheral blood. This TCR was sampled from a man aged 25-40 years with COVID-19, enrolled during active disease. The V call is TRBV10-3, the J call TRBJ1-4; the D gene is possibly TRBD1 (5 bases). The CDR3 here is CAISGGVGEKLFF. DNA for the CDR3: TGTGCCATCAGTGGGGGGGTCGGCGAAAAACTGTTTTTT.